This T cell receptor (beta chain) was profiled in a study of T cell responses to AZD1222 COVID-19 vaccine. Points from the study as a whole: Among those given AZD1222, only five to seven were seropositive at baseline. Variant regions that are unmutated are reportedly the target of nearly half of spike-specific TCRs.

This table comes from immunoSEQ multiplex PCR, and its TCRdb copy is limited to in-frame clones, with some not included. The table lists 150,000 to 200,000 clones, about 91% of them singletons, with 1.1% in the top ten. Concerning this clone: Its target is unknown.

The material was peripheral blood, obtained 28 days after the second AZD1222 dose. This receptor was obtained from an adult who received the AZD1222 COVID-19 vaccine.

The CDR3 is CASRTAGFAKNIQYF. As DNA, the CDR3 is TGTGCCAGTAGGACGGCAGGGTTTGCCAAAAACATTCAGTACTTC. This chain joins TRBV19 and TRBJ2-4; D might be TRBD1 (5 bases). The CDR3 contains 15 residues. V lost 6 bases to trimming and J lost 1 base, with 13 bases between them. Germline loops: CDR1 LNHDA, CDR2 SQIVND (reference sequence).